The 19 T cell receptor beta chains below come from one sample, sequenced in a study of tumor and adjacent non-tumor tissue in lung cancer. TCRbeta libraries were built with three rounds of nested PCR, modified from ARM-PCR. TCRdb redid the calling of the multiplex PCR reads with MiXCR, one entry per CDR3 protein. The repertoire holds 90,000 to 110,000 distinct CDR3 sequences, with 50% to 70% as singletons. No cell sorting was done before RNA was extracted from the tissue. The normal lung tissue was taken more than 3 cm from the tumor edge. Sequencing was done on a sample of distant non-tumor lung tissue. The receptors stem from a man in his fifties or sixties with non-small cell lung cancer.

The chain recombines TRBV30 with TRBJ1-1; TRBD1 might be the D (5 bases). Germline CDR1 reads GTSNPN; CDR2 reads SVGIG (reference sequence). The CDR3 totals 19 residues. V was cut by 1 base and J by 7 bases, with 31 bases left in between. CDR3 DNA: TGTGCCTGGAGTGCCTGGGATGGAGAGGGGTCTACAGCGGCTCATGAAGCTTTCTTT. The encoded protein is CAWSAWDGEGSTAAHEAFF.

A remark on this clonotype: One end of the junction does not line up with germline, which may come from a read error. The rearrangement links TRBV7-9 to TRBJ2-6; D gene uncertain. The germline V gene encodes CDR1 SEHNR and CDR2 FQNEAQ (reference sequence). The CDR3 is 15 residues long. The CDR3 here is CASSFTTPGVNVLTF. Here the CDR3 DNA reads TGTGCCAGCAGCTTCACCACGCCTGGGGTCAACGTCCTGACTTTC.

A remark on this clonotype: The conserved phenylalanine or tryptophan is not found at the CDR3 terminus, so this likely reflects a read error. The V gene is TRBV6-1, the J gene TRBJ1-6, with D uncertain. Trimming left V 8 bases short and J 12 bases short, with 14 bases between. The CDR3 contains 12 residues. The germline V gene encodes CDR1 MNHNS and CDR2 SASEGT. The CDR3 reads CASSIGHGPLHS. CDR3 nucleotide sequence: TGTGCCAGCTCAATAGGGCATGGACCCCTCCACTCT.

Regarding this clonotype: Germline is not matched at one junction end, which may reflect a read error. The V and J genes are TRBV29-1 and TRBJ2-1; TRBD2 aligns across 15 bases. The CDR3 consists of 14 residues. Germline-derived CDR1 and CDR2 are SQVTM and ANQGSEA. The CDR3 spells CSGGLAGGVNEQLF. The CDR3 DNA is TGCAGCGGGGGACTAGCGGGAGGAGTTAATGAACAGTTATTC.

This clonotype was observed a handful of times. CDR3 nucleotide sequence: TGTGCCAGCAGCCCGGGGGTAAACTCCTACAATGAGCAGTTCTTC. Protein product: CASSPGVNSYNEQFF. The V call is TRBV7-2, the J call TRBJ2-1, with D possibly being TRBD2 (6 bases). This CDR3 is 15 amino acids long. Trimming left V 5 bases short and J 0 bases short, with 11 bases between. Germline loops: CDR1 SGHTA, CDR2 FQGNSA.

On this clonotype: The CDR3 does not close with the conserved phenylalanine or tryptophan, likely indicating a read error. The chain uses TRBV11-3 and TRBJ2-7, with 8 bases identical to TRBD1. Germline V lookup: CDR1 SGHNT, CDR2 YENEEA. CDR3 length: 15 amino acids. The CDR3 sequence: CVSIHTGTGNDEQYL. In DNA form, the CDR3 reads TGTGTCAGCATCCATACCGGGACAGGCAACGACGAGCAGTACTTA.

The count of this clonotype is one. The CDR3 loop reads CASIYMGGWQMNTEAFF. DNA for the CDR3: TGTGCCAGCATTTATATGGGGGGGTGGCAGATGAACACTGAAGCTTTCTTT. The chain combines TRBV6-5 with TRBJ1-1; a weak D match, TRBD1 (5 bases). The V gene lost 7 bases and the J gene lost 0 bases, with 21 bases spanning the gap. This CDR3 spans 17 amino acids. Per the germline V gene, CDR1 is MNHEY and CDR2 is SVGAGI.

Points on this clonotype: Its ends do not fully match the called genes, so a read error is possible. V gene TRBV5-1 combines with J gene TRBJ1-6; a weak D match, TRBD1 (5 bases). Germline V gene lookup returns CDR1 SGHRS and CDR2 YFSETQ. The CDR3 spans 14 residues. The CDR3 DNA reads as TGCGCCAGCAGCCCGGGGACGGTAGATTCACTCCTCCACTTT. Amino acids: CASSPGTVDSLLHF.

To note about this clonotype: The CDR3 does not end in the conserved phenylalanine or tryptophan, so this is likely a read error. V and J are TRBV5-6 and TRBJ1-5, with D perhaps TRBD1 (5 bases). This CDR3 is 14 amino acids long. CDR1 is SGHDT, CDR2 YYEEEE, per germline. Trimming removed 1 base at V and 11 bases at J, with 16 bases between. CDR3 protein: CASSLSGVGQTQHS. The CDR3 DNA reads TGTGCCAGCAGCTTGTCGGGGGTGGGGCAGACCCAGCATTCT.

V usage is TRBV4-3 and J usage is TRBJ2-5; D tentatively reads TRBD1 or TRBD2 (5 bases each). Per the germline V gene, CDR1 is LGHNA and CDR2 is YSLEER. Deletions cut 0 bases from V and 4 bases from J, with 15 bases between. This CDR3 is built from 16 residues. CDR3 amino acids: CASSQDWSGRAETQYF. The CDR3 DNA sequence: TGCGCCAGCAGCCAAGATTGGAGCGGCAGGGCAGAGACCCAGTACTTC.

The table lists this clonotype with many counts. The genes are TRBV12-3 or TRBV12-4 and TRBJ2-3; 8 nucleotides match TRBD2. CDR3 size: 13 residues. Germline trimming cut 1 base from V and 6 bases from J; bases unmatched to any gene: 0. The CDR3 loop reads CASSLGTSDTQYF. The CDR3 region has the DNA TGTGCCAGCAGTTTAGGGACTAGCGATACGCAGTATTTT.

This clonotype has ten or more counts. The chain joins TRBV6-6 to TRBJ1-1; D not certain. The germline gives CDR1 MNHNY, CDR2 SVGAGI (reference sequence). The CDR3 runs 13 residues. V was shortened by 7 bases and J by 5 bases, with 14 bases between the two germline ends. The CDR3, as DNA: TGTGCCAGCACCCTACCGGGAGGGACTGAAGCTTTCTTT. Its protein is CASTLPGGTEAFF.

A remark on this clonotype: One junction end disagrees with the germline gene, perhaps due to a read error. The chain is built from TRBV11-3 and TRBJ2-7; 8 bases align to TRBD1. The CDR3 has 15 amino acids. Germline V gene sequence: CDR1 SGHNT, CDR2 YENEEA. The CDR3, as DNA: TGTGCCAGCATCCATGCCGGGACAGGCAACGACGACCAGTACTTC. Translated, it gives CASIHAGTGNDDQYF.

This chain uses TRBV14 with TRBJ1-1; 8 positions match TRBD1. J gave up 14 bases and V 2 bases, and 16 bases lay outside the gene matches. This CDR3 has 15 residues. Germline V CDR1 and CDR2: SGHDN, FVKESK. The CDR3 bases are TGTGCCAGCAGCCAATTCTCAGACAGGGGCACTGAAGTCTTCTTT. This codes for CASSQFSDRGTEVFF.

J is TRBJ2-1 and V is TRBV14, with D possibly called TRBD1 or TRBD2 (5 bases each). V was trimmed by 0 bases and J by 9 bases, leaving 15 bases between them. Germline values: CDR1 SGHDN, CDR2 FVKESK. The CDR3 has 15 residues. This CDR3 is CASSQENWGRGEQFF. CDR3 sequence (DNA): TGTGCCAGCAGCCAAGAGAATTGGGGACGGGGTGAGCAGTTCTTC.

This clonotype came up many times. This CDR3 reads CASSKRRTVFQETQYF. As DNA, the CDR3 is TGTGCCAGCAGTAAAAGGAGGACAGTTTTTCAAGAGACCCAGTACTTC. The V call is TRBV2, the J call TRBJ2-5; a weak D match, TRBD1 (6 bases). Germline V gene sequence: CDR1 SNHLY, CDR2 FYNNEI. The CDR3 is 16 residues long. Trimming removed 5 bases from V and 2 bases from J, with 18 bases in between.

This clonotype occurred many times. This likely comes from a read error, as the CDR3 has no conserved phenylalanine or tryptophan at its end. The CDR3: CASSGVNEKLFS. DNA for the CDR3: TGTGCCAGCAGCGGGGTGAATGAAAAACTGTTTTCT. The chain couples TRBV7-9 to TRBJ1-4; D ambiguous. Germline CDR1 SEHNR, CDR2 FQNEAQ (reference sequence). This CDR3 region has 12 residues. V was shortened by 5 bases and J by 5 bases, with 6 bases between the two germline ends.

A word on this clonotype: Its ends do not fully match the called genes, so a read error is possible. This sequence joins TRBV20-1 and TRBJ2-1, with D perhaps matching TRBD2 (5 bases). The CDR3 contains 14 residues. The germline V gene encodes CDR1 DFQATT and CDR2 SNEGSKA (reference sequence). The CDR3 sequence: CNASNIGDYNEQFF. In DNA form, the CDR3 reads TGCAATGCTAGTAATATCGGGGATTATAATGAGCAGTTCTTC.

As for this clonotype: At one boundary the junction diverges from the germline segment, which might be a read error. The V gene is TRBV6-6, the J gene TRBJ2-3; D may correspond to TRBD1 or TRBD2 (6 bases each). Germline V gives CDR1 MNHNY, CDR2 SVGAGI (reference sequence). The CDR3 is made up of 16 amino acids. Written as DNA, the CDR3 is TGTGCCAGTTACGGGGAGGACAGTTTCTACACAGATACGCTGTATTTT. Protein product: CASYGEDSFYTDTLYF.